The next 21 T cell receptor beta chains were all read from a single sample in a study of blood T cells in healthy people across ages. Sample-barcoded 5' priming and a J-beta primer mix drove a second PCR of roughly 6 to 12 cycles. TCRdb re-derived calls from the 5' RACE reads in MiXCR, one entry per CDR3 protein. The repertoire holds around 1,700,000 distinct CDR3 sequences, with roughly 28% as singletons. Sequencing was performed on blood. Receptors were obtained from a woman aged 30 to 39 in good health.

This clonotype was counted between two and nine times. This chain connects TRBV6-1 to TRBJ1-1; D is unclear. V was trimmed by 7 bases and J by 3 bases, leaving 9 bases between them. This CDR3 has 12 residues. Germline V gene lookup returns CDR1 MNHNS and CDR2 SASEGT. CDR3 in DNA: TGTGCCAGCACCGTATGGGACACTGAAGCTTTCTTT. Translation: CASTVWDTEAFF.

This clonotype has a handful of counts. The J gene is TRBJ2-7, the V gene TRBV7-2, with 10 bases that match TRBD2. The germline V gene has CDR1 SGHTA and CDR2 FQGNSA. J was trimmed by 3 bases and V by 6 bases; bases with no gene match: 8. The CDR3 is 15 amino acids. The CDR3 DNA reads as TGTGCCAGCAGACGGACTAGCGGCTCCTTCTACGAGCAGTACTTC. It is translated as CASRRTSGSFYEQYF.

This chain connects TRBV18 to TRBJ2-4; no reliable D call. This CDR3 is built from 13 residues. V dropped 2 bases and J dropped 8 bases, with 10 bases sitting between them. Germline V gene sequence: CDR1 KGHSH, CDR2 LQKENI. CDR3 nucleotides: TGTGCCAGCTCACCAAGCGAGGCGGACATTCAGTACTTC. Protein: CASSPSEADIQYF.

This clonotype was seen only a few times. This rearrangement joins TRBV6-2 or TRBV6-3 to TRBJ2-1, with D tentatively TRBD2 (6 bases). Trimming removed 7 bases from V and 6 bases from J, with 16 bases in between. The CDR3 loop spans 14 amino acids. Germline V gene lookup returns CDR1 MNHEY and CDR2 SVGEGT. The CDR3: CASNVGGDLNEQFF. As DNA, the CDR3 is TGTGCCAGCAACGTCGGGGGAGATCTCAATGAGCAGTTCTTC.

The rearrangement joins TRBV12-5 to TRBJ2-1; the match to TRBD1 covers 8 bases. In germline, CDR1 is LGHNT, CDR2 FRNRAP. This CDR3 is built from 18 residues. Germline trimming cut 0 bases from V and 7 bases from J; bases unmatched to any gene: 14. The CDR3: CASGLVLLPGQARNEQFF. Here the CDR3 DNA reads TGTGCTAGTGGTTTGGTACTTTTGCCGGGACAGGCCCGAAATGAGCAGTTCTTC. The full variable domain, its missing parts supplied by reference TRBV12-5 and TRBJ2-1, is DARVTQTPRHKVTEMGQEVTMRCQPILGHNTVFWYRQTMMQGLELLAYFRNRAPLDDSGMPKDRFSAEMPDATLATLKIQPSEPRDSAVYFCASGLVLLPGQARNEQFFGPGTRLTVL.

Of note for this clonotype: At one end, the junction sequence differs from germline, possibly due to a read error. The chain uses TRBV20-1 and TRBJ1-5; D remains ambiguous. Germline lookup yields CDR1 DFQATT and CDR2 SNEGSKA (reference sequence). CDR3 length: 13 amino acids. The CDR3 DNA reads TGCAGTGCTAGTGGGCAGAGCAATCACCCCCAGCATTTT. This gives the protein CSASGQSNHPQHF.

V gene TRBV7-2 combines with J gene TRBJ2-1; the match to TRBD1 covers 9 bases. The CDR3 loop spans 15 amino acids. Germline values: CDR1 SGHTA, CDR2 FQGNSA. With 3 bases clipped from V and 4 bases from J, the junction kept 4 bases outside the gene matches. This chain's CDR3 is CASSLNRGLYNEQFF. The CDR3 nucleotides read TGTGCCAGCAGCTTGAACAGGGGGCTTTACAATGAGCAGTTCTTC.

CDR3 loop: CASSQDIGWPQHF. CDR3 DNA: TGCGCCAGCAGCCAGGACATTGGGTGGCCCCAGCATTTT. This sequence joins TRBV5-1 and TRBJ1-5; TRBD1 might be the D (5 bases). The CDR3 extends over 13 amino acids. CDR1 is SGHRS, CDR2 YFSETQ, per germline. The ends were cut back, 4 bases at V and 9 bases at J, with 14 bases in the middle.

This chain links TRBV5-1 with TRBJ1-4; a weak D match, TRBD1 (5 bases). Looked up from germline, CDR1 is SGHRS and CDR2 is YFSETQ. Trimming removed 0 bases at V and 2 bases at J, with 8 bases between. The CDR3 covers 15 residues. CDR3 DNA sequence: TGCGCCAGCAGCTTGGACCCAGGGACTAATGAAAAACTGTTTTTT. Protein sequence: CASSLDPGTNEKLFF.

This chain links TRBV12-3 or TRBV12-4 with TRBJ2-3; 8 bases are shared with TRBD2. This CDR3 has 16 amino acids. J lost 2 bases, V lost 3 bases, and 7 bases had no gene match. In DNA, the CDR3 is TGTGCCAGCAGTTTTACTGGCGGGGGGCTCACAGATACGCAGTATTTT. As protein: CASSFTGGGLTDTQYF.

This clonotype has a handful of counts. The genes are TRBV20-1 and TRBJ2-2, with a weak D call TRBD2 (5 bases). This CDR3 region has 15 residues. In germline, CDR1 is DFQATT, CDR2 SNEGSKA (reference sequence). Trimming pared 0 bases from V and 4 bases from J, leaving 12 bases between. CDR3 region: CSARDRWRITGELFF. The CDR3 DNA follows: TGCAGTGCTAGAGATCGTTGGAGGATCACCGGGGAGCTGTTTTTT.

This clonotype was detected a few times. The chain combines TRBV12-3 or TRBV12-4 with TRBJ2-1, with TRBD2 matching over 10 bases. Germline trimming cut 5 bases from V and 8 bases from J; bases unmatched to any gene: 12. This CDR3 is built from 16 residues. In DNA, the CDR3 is TGTGCCAGCAGTGGAGCTAGCGGGAGATTTACTGATGAGCAGTTCTTC. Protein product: CASSGASGRFTDEQFF.

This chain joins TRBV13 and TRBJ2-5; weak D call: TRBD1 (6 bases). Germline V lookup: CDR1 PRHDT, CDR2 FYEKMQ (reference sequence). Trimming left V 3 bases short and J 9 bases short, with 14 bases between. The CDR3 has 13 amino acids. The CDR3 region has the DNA TGTGCCAGCAGCTTCAGGGGTTTCGAGGCCCAGTACTTC. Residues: CASSFRGFEAQYF.

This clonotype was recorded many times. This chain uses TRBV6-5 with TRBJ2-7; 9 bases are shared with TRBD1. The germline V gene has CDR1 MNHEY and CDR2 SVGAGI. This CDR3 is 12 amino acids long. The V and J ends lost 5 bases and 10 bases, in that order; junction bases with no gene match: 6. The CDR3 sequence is CASSHPGQGQYF. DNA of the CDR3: TGTGCCAGCAGTCACCCGGGACAGGGCCAGTACTTC.

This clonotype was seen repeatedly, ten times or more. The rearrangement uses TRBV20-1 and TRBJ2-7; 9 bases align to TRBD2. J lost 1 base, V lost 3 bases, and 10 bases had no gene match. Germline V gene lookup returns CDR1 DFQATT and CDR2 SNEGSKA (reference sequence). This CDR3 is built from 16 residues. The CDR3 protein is CSASRLSGGPSYEQYF. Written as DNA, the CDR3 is TGCAGTGCTAGTAGGCTGAGCGGGGGGCCTTCCTACGAGCAGTACTTC.

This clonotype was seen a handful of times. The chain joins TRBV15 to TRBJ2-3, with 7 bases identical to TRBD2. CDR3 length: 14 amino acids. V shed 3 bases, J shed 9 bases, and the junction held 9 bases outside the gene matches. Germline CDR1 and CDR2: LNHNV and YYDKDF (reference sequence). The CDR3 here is CATSRGGRRGTQYF. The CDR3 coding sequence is TGTGCCACCAGCAGGGGCGGGAGAAGAGGGACGCAGTATTTT.

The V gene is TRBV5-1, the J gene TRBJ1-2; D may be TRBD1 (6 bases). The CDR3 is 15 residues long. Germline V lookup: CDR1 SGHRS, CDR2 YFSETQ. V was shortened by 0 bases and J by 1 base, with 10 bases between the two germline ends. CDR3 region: CASSLGQAINYGYTF. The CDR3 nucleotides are TGCGCCAGCAGCTTGGGACAGGCGATTAACTATGGCTACACCTTC.

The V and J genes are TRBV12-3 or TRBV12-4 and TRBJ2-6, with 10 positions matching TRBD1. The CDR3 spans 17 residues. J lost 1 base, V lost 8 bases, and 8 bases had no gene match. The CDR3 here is CASGHWTGGSGANVLTF. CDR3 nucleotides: TGTGCCAGCGGTCATTGGACAGGGGGATCTGGGGCCAACGTCCTGACTTTC.

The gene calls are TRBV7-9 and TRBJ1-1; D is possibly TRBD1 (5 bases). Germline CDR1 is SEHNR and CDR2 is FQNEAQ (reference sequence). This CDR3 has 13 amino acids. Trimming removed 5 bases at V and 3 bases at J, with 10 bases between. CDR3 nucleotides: TGTGCCAGCAGCCACCGGGGGGACACTGAAGCTTTCTTT. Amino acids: CASSHRGDTEAFF.

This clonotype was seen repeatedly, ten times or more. The CDR3 coding sequence is TGCAGCGGTCGACTAGGTGGTGAGACCCAGTACTTC. It yields the protein CSGRLGGETQYF. The chain employs TRBV29-1 and TRBJ2-5, with D tentatively TRBD2 (6 bases). V was shortened by 7 bases and J by 5 bases, with 14 bases between the two germline ends. Germline assignment: CDR1 SQVTM and CDR2 ANQGSEA. The CDR3 is 12 residues long.

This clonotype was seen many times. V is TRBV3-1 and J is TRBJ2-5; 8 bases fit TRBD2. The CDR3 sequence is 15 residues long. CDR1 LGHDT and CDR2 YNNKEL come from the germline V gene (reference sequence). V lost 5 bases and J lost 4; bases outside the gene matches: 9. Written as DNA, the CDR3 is TGTGCCAGCAGCGAGACTAGCGACGGGCGAGAGACCCAGTACTTC. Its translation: CASSETSDGRETQYF.